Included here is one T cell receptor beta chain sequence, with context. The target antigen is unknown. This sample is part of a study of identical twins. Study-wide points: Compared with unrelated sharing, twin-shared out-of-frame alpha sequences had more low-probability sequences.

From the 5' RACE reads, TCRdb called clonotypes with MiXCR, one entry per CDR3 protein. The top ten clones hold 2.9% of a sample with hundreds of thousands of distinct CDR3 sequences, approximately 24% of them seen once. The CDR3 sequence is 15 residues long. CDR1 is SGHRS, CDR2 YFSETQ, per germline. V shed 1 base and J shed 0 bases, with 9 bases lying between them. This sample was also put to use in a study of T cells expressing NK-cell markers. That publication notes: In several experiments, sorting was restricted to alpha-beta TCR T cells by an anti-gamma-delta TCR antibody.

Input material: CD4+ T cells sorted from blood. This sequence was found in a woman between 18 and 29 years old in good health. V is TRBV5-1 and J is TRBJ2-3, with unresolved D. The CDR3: CASSLRTPSTDTQYF. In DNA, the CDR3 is TGCGCCAGCAGCTTGAGAACACCCAGCACAGATACGCAGTATTTT.